The 22 T cell receptor beta chains below all came from one sample that was sequenced in a study of blood T cell repertoires in COVID-19. Libraries were prepared by immunoSEQ multiplex PCR; TCRdb keeps only in-frame clonotypes and omits some of them. The sample has roughly 300,000 clones, about 86% seen once. The sample taken for sequencing was peripheral blood. All receptors derive from a woman aged 25 to 39 with COVID-19, enrolled during active disease.

This rearrangement joins TRBV28 to TRBJ2-7, with 9 bases identical to TRBD1. CDR1 is MDHEN and CDR2 is SYDVKM in the germline V gene. Trimming removed 7 bases from V and 1 base from J; junction bases left unmatched: 8. CDR3 length: 15 amino acids. The CDR3 here is CASTRAGTGSYEQYF. The DNA of the CDR3 is TGTGCCAGCACCCGCGCCGGGACAGGGTCCTACGAGCAGTACTTC. Together with reference TRBV28 and TRBJ2-7, the CDR3 gives the full variable domain: DVKVTQSSRYLVKRTGEKVFLECVQDMDHENMFWYRQDPGLGLRLIYFSYDVKMKEKGDIPEGYSVSREKKERFSLILESASTNQTSMYLCASTRAGTGSYEQYFGPGTRLTVT.

DNA for the CDR3: TGTGCCAGCAGCTTTGGCAACTATGGCTACACCTTC. It codes for CASSFGNYGYTF. The rearrangement joins TRBV7-8 to TRBJ1-2; D unresolved. Germline V gene sequence: CDR1 SGHVS, CDR2 FQNEAQ. The CDR3 runs to 12 residues. V dropped 3 bases and J dropped 2 bases, with 4 bases sitting between them.

This clone has a handful of counts. The V call is TRBV7-8, the J call TRBJ1-1, with TRBD1 as a possible D gene (6 bases). The CDR3 is made up of 18 amino acids. V gave up 3 bases and J gave up 1 base, with 21 bases separating them. Germline values: CDR1 SGHVS, CDR2 FQNEAQ. CDR3 sequence (DNA): TGTGCCAGCAGCTTTTGGCACGATCCCGGGACAACGAACACTGAAGCTTTCTTT. This sequence encodes CASSFWHDPGTTNTEAFF.

J is TRBJ1-2 and V is TRBV28; TRBD1 agrees at 7 bases. Trimming cost V 6 bases and J 8 bases; bases outside gene matches: 0. The V gene's germline CDR1 is MDHEN and CDR2 SYDVKM. The CDR3 is 10 residues long. In DNA form, the CDR3 reads TGTGCCAGCAGGGACAGGGGCTACACCTTC. Protein product: CASRDRGYTF.

The J gene is TRBJ2-5, the V gene TRBV7-6, with TRBD2 matching over 7 bases. Trimming took 4 bases from V and 5 from J; bases not matched to a gene: 13. From germline, CDR1 is SGHVS and CDR2 FNYEAQ. The CDR3 contains 16 residues. DNA for the CDR3: TGTGCCAGCAGCTCCAACCCCCAGGGAGGGAGGGAGACCCAGTACTTC. Its translation: CASSSNPQGGRETQYF.

In its sample, this clone ranks as medium-sized (0.01 to 0.1%). The V call is TRBV2, the J call TRBJ2-1; D is uncertain. This CDR3 is built from 13 residues. V was clipped by 8 bases and J by 0 bases, with 8 bases between them. Germline loops: CDR1 SNHLY, CDR2 FYNNEI. The CDR3, as DNA: TGTGCCAGCCTAATTGACTCCTACAATGAGCAGTTCTTC. Translated: CASLIDSYNEQFF.

Only a few counts were recorded for this clone. V gene TRBV15 combines with J gene TRBJ2-1; 11 nucleotides line up with TRBD2. V lost 8 bases, J lost 2 bases, and 5 bases stayed unmatched. This CDR3 has 15 residues. The germline CDR1 and CDR2 sequences are LNHNV and YYDKDF (reference sequence). The CDR3 DNA is TGTGCCACCGGGCCGGGACTAGCGGCCTACAATGAGCAGTTCTTC. As protein: CATGPGLAAYNEQFF.

This chain connects TRBV28 to TRBJ2-5; the D is unclear. Looked up from germline, CDR1 is MDHEN and CDR2 is SYDVKM. This CDR3 comprises 13 residues. V was clipped by 3 bases and J by 4 bases, with 9 bases between them. CDR3 coding DNA: TGTGCCAGCAGTTTTCTGACGGGAGAGACCCAGTACTTC. Protein product: CASSFLTGETQYF.

This clone was seen only once. The CDR3 DNA follows: TGTGCCAGCAGCTTGAAGGGGGTCCGACAGCCCCAGCATTTT. Encoded protein: CASSLKGVRQPQHF. This chain uses TRBV5-6 with TRBJ1-5; a possible D gene is TRBD1 (6 bases). This CDR3 has 14 residues. Germline CDR1 and CDR2: SGHDT and YYEEEE. The V gene lost 1 base and the J gene lost 7 bases, with 12 bases spanning the gap.

This clone appeared a few times. The V and J genes are TRBV7-2 and TRBJ2-7; D gene uncertain. Germline assignment: CDR1 SGHTA and CDR2 FQGNSA. V lost 2 bases, J lost 2 bases, and 13 bases lay in between. The CDR3 has 15 residues. CDR3 protein: CASSLRMLLAYEQYF. The CDR3 DNA sequence: TGTGCCAGCAGCTTAAGGATGCTCCTAGCCTACGAGCAGTACTTC.

V is TRBV19 and J is TRBJ2-7, with D possibly being TRBD1 (6 bases). V dropped 5 bases and J dropped 6 bases, with 11 bases sitting between them. Germline values: CDR1 LNHDA, CDR2 SQIVND (reference sequence). The CDR3 is made up of 12 amino acids. CDR3 loop: CASSGTSFEQYF. The CDR3, as DNA: TGTGCCAGTAGTGGGACAAGTTTCGAGCAGTACTTC.

This clone was recorded once. This chain links TRBV29-1 with TRBJ2-3; TRBD2 matches 10 bases. The CDR3 is 16 amino acids. From germline, CDR1 is SQVTM and CDR2 ANQGSEA. V gave up 2 bases and J gave up 3 bases; unmatched junction bases: 8. CDR3 sequence reads: CSVEKGLAGVTDTQYF. The DNA for the CDR3 is TGCAGCGTTGAAAAAGGGCTAGCGGGGGTAACAGATACGCAGTATTTT.

The V gene is TRBV11-2, the J gene TRBJ2-7, with no clear D. The length of the CDR3 is 12 residues. Trimming stripped 5 bases from V and 7 bases from J, with 12 bases between. Looked up from germline, CDR1 is SGHAT and CDR2 is FQNNGV. The CDR3 loop is CASSPRFGEQYF. The CDR3 DNA is TGTGCCAGCAGCCCGAGATTCGGGGAGCAGTACTTC.

The chain joins TRBV10-1 to TRBJ1-1; no clear D gene. Between the trimmed V and J ends, which lost 8 bases and 5 bases, there was a span of 18 bases. The CDR3 loop spans 14 amino acids. The germline V gene encodes CDR1 WNHNN and CDR2 SYGVQD (reference sequence). CDR3 protein: CASPSERERTEAFF. The CDR3 DNA reads as TGCGCCAGCCCCTCGGAGAGGGAGAGGACTGAAGCTTTCTTT.

The DNA for the CDR3 is TGCGCCAGCAGCCAAGTCGTGGCTCAGCCCCAGCATTTT. This gives the protein CASSQVVAQPQHF. V usage is TRBV4-1 and J usage is TRBJ1-5; D is unclear. The CDR3 loop spans 13 amino acids. Between the trimmed V and J ends, which lost 1 base and 6 bases, there was a span of 7 bases. From germline, CDR1 is MGHRA and CDR2 YSYEKL.

This clone has just one count. The chain has TRBV9 and TRBJ2-7; 7 nucleotides agree with TRBD2. The CDR3 contains 12 residues. With 7 bases clipped from V and 3 bases from J, the junction kept 4 bases outside the gene matches. Germline V gives CDR1 SGDLS, CDR2 YYNGEE. CDR3 residues: CASGREGYEQYF. In nucleotides, the CDR3 is TGTGCCAGCGGGAGGGAGGGCTACGAGCAGTACTTC.

The J gene is TRBJ1-1, the V gene TRBV30; TRBD1 agrees at 10 bases. V dropped 0 bases and J dropped 11; count of bases not matched to a gene: 6. Looked up from germline, CDR1 is GTSNPN and CDR2 is SVGIG (reference sequence). The CDR3 covers 13 residues. The CDR3 sequence: CAWSVLGQGMAFF. DNA for the CDR3: TGTGCCTGGAGTGTACTGGGACAGGGGATGGCTTTCTTT. Supplemented by reference TRBV30 and TRBJ1-1, the full variable domain reads SQTIHQWPATLVQPVGSPLSLECTVEGTSNPNLYWYRQAAGRGLQLLFYSVGIGQISSEVPQNLSASRPQDRQFILSSKKLLLSDSGFYLCAWSVLGQGMAFFGQGTRLTVV.

In the case of this clone: At one end the junction does not follow the germline gene, possibly because of a read error. V is TRBV4-2 and J is TRBJ2-3; 13 bases agree with TRBD2. This CDR3 is 15 amino acids long. Per germline, CDR1 LGHNA and CDR2 YNFKEQ. This CDR3 reads CASTQLAGGVDTQYF. The DNA of the CDR3 is TGTGCCAGCACCCAACTAGCGGGGGGGGTAGATACGCAGTATTTT.

The rearrangement joins TRBV27 to TRBJ1-2; TRBD1 matches at 12 bases. This CDR3 has 16 residues. J lost 7 bases, V lost 3 bases, and 9 bases had no gene match. The germline V gene encodes CDR1 MNHEY and CDR2 SMNVEV (reference sequence). In DNA, the CDR3 is TGTGCCAGCAGTTTCGGGGGGACAGGGGGCGTGGGTGGCTACACCTTC. Its translation is CASSFGGTGGVGGYTF.

This rearrangement joins TRBV6-5 to TRBJ2-7; TRBD1 is a possible D gene (6 bases). The CDR3 consists of 15 residues. V lost 2 bases to trimming and J lost 5 bases, with 16 bases between them. Germline values: CDR1 MNHEY, CDR2 SVGAGI. CDR3 nucleotide sequence: TGTGCCAGCAGTTACGGGGGCCAAGGACGGAACGAGCAGTACTTC. It encodes CASSYGGQGRNEQYF.

J is TRBJ2-5 and V is TRBV3-1 (or the pseudogene TRBV3-2), with 16 bases matching TRBD2. The V gene end was trimmed by 1 base and the J gene end by 5 bases; junction bases not matched to a gene: 7. The CDR3 consists of 18 residues. Per germline, CDR1 LGHDT and CDR2 YNNKEL (reference sequence). CDR3 DNA: TGTGCCAGCAGCCAAGCGGGACTAGCGGGGGGGCAGGAGGAGACCCAGTACTTC. This codes for CASSQAGLAGGQEETQYF.

The chain links TRBV10-3 to TRBJ1-2, with 10 bases fitting TRBD1. Germline-derived CDR1 and CDR2 are ENHRY and SYGVKD. With 10 bases clipped from V and 3 bases from J, the junction kept 8 bases outside the gene matches. This CDR3 is built from 14 residues. The CDR3 sequence: CASKTGGYDYGYTF. CDR3 sequence (DNA): TGTGCCAGCAAGACAGGGGGCTACGACTATGGCTACACCTTC.